The rows below give T cell receptor beta chains drawn from one sample of a study of PD-1 blockade in classical Hodgkin lymphoma. Repertoires were generated with immunoSEQ multiplex PCR, while TCRdb's copy carries only in-frame clones and drops some. The sample shows about 35,000 clones, 80% to 95% of them seen only once. The specimen comprised CD4+ T cells from blood, sampled at baseline. The receptor source for this set is a human donor with classical Hodgkin lymphoma. The CDR3 runs from the conserved cysteine through the conserved F or W. The D gene is left open where the match is weak. Clone size, where shown, is once, few, many, or a class for clones that have expanded.

CDR3aa	CDR3nt	j_gene	d_gene	v_gene	abundance
CASSIPAVGAYGYTF	TGTGCCAGTAGTATACCGGCTGTGGGGGCCTATGGCTACACCTTC	TRBJ1-2	-	TRBV19	-
CASSPPTTDTQYF	TGTGCCAGCAGCCCCCCTACCACAGATACGCAGTATTTT	TRBJ2-3	-	TRBV7-3	once
CASSLGSLAGKKEQFF	TGCGCCAGCAGCTTGGGGTCCTTGGCAGGCAAAAAAGAGCAGTTCTTC	TRBJ2-1	-	TRBV5-1	-
CASSLPGMARAFF	TGTGCCAGCAGCTTGCCAGGGATGGCAAGAGCTTTCTTT	TRBJ1-1	-	TRBV5-6	few
CASSGSGTTSTDTQYF	TGCGCCAGCAGTGGAAGCGGTACAACTAGCACAGATACGCAGTATTTT	TRBJ2-3	-	TRBV10-1	-
CASSHGPNNEQFF	TGTGCCAGCAGCCACGGACCCAACAATGAGCAGTTCTTC	TRBJ2-1	-	TRBV14	few
CACVSSSYNEQFF	TGTGCCTGCGTGTCTAGCTCCTACAATGAGCAGTTCTTC	TRBJ2-1	-	TRBV28	-
CASTHNRDEQFF	TGTGCCAGCACCCACAACAGGGATGAGCAGTTCTTC	TRBJ2-1	-	TRBV28	-
CASSRTSGSDEQFF	TGCGCCAGCAGCCGGACTAGCGGGAGCGATGAGCAGTTCTTC	TRBJ2-1	TRBD2	TRBV5-1	-
CASSAGAPGVGLWQFF	TGTGCCAGCAGCGCTGGGGCTCCGGGCGTAGGTCTCTGGCAGTTCTTC	TRBJ2-1	-	TRBV2	-
CASSMDPLKNEQYF	TGTGCCAGTAGTATGGACCCCTTGAAGAACGAGCAGTACTTC	TRBJ2-7	-	TRBV19	-
CATHRLTGGNTEAFF	TGTGCCACCCACCGACTCACAGGGGGGAACACTGAAGCTTTCTTT	TRBJ1-1	TRBD1	TRBV19	once
CAISESIGGGEQYF	TGTGCCATCAGTGAGTCGATCGGGGGAGGCGAGCAGTACTTC	TRBJ2-7	-	TRBV10-3	few
CAPLPWPSIGTDTQYF	TGTGCCCCCCTACCTTGGCCCAGCATTGGCACAGATACGCAGTATTTT	TRBJ2-3	-	TRBV19	-
CSVEVTSGSSRAKNIQYF	TGCAGCGTTGAAGTGACTAGCGGGAGTTCGAGGGCCAAAAACATTCAGTACTTC	TRBJ2-4	TRBD2	TRBV29-1	-
CAIRGQGNEKLFF	TGTGCCATCAGGGGACAGGGTAATGAAAAACTGTTTTTT	TRBJ1-4	TRBD1	TRBV10-3	-